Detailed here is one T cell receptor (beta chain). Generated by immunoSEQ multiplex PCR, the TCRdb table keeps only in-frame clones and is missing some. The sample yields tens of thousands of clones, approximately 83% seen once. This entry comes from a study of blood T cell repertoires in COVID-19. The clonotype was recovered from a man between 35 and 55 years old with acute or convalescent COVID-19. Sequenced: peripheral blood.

CDR3 DNA: TGTGCCTGGAGTGTTGGGCAGGGAAAATCCTACGAGCAGTACTTC. It translates to CAWSVGQGKSYEQYF. V gene TRBV30 combines with J gene TRBJ2-7; perhaps TRBD1 as D (5 bases). Germline loops: CDR1 GTSNPN, CDR2 SVGIG (reference sequence). V was trimmed by 0 bases and J by 1 base, leaving 13 bases between them. This CDR3 comprises 15 residues.